These 31 T cell receptor beta chains were all obtained from the same sample, sequenced in a study of human T cells and chemical hapten exposure. Sample time point: patch test 2, 6 weeks after DPC sensitization. Specified treatment: therapeutic diphenylcyclopropenone sensitization with weekly scalp DPC. One entry per CDR3 protein results from TCRdb running MiXCR on the RACE reads. Here the sample spans some 99,000 distinct CDR3 sequences, roughly 9% being singletons. Sequencing used whole blood, obtained in connection with sensitization to the hapten diphenylcyclopropenone (DPC). The receptors were sampled from a woman aged 40 to 50 with alopecia areata. Some clones in this sample may be carry-over from other donors' samples.

This clonotype was detected ten times or more. For the CDR3, the DNA is TGTGCCAGCAGCGGATCCGGGGGCAATCAGCCCCAGCATTTT. This codes for CASSGSGGNQPQHF. V usage is TRBV7-9 and J usage is TRBJ1-5; D not resolved. The CDR3 extends over 14 amino acids. Trimming left V 5 bases short and J 2 bases short, with 10 bases between. The germline CDR1 and CDR2 sequences are SEHNR and FQNEAQ (reference sequence).

There are a few counts of this clonotype. The V call is TRBV28, the J call TRBJ2-1; 11 nucleotides line up with TRBD1. Germline assignment: CDR1 MDHEN and CDR2 SYDVKM. There are 15 residues in the CDR3. The junction had 5 bases not matched to a gene; V was cut back by 5 bases and J by 5 bases. CDR3 amino acids: CASSRRTGGNNEQFF. In DNA form, the CDR3 reads TGTGCCAGCAGTCGGAGGACAGGGGGCAACAATGAGCAGTTCTTC.

This clonotype was seen at least ten times. This rearrangement joins TRBV4-2 to TRBJ2-5; D is unresolved. The CDR3 sequence is 14 residues long. The V gene's germline CDR1 is LGHNA and CDR2 YNFKEQ. Trimming stripped 0 bases from V and 4 bases from J, with 9 bases between. In nucleotides, the CDR3 is TGTGCCAGCAGCCAAGATCATAATAGAGAGACCCAGTACTTC. Its translation: CASSQDHNRETQYF.

The rearrangement uses TRBV6-5 and TRBJ1-2, with TRBD1 as a possible D gene (6 bases). CDR1 MNHEY and CDR2 SVGAGI come from the germline V gene. V lost 0 bases and J 4 bases, leaving 9 bases between the germline ends. The CDR3 is 14 residues long. The CDR3 is CASSYSKGVYGYTF. In DNA form, the CDR3 reads TGTGCCAGCAGTTACTCGAAGGGGGTCTATGGCTACACCTTC.

J is TRBJ2-4 and V is TRBV2; 7 nucleotides line up with TRBD1. The CDR3 has 15 amino acids. The junction had 4 bases not matched to a gene; V was cut back by 5 bases and J by 0 bases. CDR1 and CDR2 (germline): SNHLY, FYNNEI. The CDR3 protein is CASSQQGIAKNIQYF. DNA for the CDR3: TGTGCCAGCAGTCAACAGGGGATAGCCAAAAACATTCAGTACTTC.

The rearrangement uses TRBV4-1 and TRBJ2-7, with D maybe TRBD1 (6 bases). The length of the CDR3 is 15 residues. Germline CDR1 MGHRA, CDR2 YSYEKL. Trimming removed 0 bases from V and 4 bases from J, with 13 bases in between. The CDR3 loop is CASSQDTPRGYEQYF. CDR3 DNA: TGCGCCAGCAGCCAAGACACACCCAGGGGTTACGAGCAGTACTTC.

This clonotype was detected ten times or more. V usage is TRBV29-1 and J usage is TRBJ2-1, with TRBD2 as a possible D gene (5 bases). The CDR3 runs to 14 residues. Trimming removed 6 bases at V and 0 bases at J, with 12 bases between. Germline CDR1 SQVTM, CDR2 ANQGSEA. CDR3 residues: CSVVSVSSYNEQFF. CDR3 sequence (DNA): TGCAGCGTCGTTAGCGTAAGCTCCTACAATGAGCAGTTCTTC.

This clonotype was recorded at least ten times. CDR3 in amino acids: CASSLGEKWDQSYEQYF. CDR3 nucleotide sequence: TGTGCCAGCAGCTTAGGGGAAAAATGGGACCAGTCCTACGAGCAGTACTTC. This chain joins TRBV7-2 and TRBJ2-7; D might be TRBD1 or TRBD2, each matching 5 bases. CDR3 length: 17 residues. Trimming removed 1 base from V and 1 base from J, with 17 bases in between. Per germline, CDR1 SGHTA and CDR2 FQGNSA.

This clonotype occurred a few times. The gene calls are TRBV7-9 and TRBJ1-2; TRBD1 matches 8 bases. The germline CDR1 and CDR2 sequences are SEHNR and FQNEAQ (reference sequence). The CDR3 extends over 14 amino acids. J was trimmed by 4 bases and V by 5 bases; bases with no gene match: 6. The CDR3: CASSLTGVSYGYTF. In DNA form, the CDR3 reads TGTGCCAGCAGCCTGACAGGGGTATCCTATGGCTACACCTTC.

This clonotype was seen a handful of times. The junction shows a germline mismatch at one end, possibly a read error. The V call is TRBV2, the J call TRBJ2-2; TRBD1 might be the D (5 bases). CDR1 and CDR2 from the germline V gene are SNHLY and FYNNEI. This CDR3 is built from 14 residues. In DNA, the CDR3 is TGTGCGAGCATTATCAGGGTTGGGACCGGGGAGCTGTTTTTT. Encoded protein: CASIIRVGTGELFF.

In this sample, this clonotype turned up many times. This sequence joins TRBV4-3 and TRBJ1-1; 7 nucleotides match TRBD1. The CDR3 length is 15 residues. V dropped 1 base and J dropped 11; count of bases not matched to a gene: 13. The V gene's germline CDR1 is LGHNA and CDR2 YSLEER. CDR3 DNA: TGCGCCAGCAGCCAAGCGCAGGGGGTTAACCCCGCGGCTTTCTTT. It is translated as CASSQAQGVNPAAFF.

This clonotype was seen ten or more times. The chain uses TRBV14 and TRBJ1-6; D possibly corresponds to TRBD1 (5 bases). Germline values: CDR1 SGHDN, CDR2 FVKESK. This CDR3 spans 13 amino acids. Trimming stripped 3 bases from V and 8 bases from J, with 8 bases between. This chain's CDR3 is CASSQTAYSPLHF. The CDR3 DNA sequence: TGTGCCAGCAGCCAGACAGCGTATTCACCCCTCCACTTT.

This chain uses TRBV10-3 with TRBJ1-3; weak D call: TRBD1 (5 bases). The CDR3 covers 13 residues. CDR1 and CDR2 (germline): ENHRY, SYGVKD. The V end lost 7 bases, the J end lost 6 bases, and 13 bases lay between the germline ends. The CDR3 coding sequence is TGTGCCATCACTAAGGGGACGGAAAACACCATATATTTT. Translation: CAITKGTENTIYF.

This clonotype was picked up many times. V usage is TRBV7-9 and J usage is TRBJ1-1; D is ambiguous. CDR3 length equals 12 residues. Per the germline V gene, CDR1 is SEHNR and CDR2 is FQNEAQ (reference sequence). V lost 0 bases, J lost 8 bases, and 7 bases lay in between. The CDR3 sequence is CASSLALGEAFF. CDR3 DNA sequence: TGTGCCAGCAGCTTAGCGCTTGGGGAAGCTTTCTTT. The complete variable domain, with remaining parts taken from reference TRBV7-9 and TRBJ1-1, reads DTGVSQNPRHKITKRGQNVTFRCDPISEHNRLYWYRQTLGQGPEFLTYFQNEAQLEKSRLLSDRFSAERPKGSFSTLEIQRTEQGDSAMYLCASSLALGEAFFGQGTRLTVV.

This clonotype was observed a handful of times. The chain links TRBV4-1 to TRBJ2-5, with 12 bases matching TRBD2. Germline V lookup: CDR1 MGHRA, CDR2 YSYEKL. CDR3 length: 18 residues. V dropped 0 bases and J dropped 2; count of bases not matched to a gene: 7. The CDR3 here is CASSQDNNLAGGQETQYF. The CDR3 DNA sequence: TGCGCCAGCAGCCAAGATAATAACCTAGCGGGGGGGCAAGAGACCCAGTACTTC.

In this sample, this clonotype turned up a few times. The chain is built from TRBV29-1 and TRBJ1-1; 7 positions agree with TRBD1. V shed 7 bases, J shed 5 bases, and the junction held 16 bases outside the gene matches. This CDR3 spans 15 amino acids. CDR1 is SQVTM, CDR2 ANQGSEA, per germline. The chain's CDR3 is CSAGGTAQTRTEAFF. The CDR3 DNA reads TGCAGCGCCGGCGGGACAGCCCAAACCCGAACTGAAGCTTTCTTT.

The chain has TRBV7-2 and TRBJ2-7; D is unclear. The germline CDR1 and CDR2 sequences are SGHTA and FQGNSA. Trimming pared 5 bases from V and 3 bases from J, leaving 17 bases between. CDR3 length: 15 amino acids. This CDR3 reads CASSPRRTADYEQYF. The CDR3 DNA reads as TGTGCCAGCAGCCCCAGACGGACGGCGGACTACGAGCAGTACTTC.

This clonotype was seen ten or more times. The chain combines TRBV7-9 with TRBJ2-1; TRBD2 is a possible D gene (5 bases). Germline V gives CDR1 SEHNR, CDR2 FQNEAQ (reference sequence). The CDR3 spans 16 residues. Deletions cut 1 base from V and 6 bases from J, with 16 bases between. CDR3 protein: CASSLGPKRQFNEQFF. In DNA form, the CDR3 reads TGTGCCAGCAGCTTAGGTCCCAAGCGGCAATTCAATGAGCAGTTCTTC.

This clonotype showed up many times. The J gene is TRBJ2-7, the V gene TRBV9, with D uncertain. Germline values: CDR1 SGDLS, CDR2 YYNGEE. CDR3 length: 16 residues. With 2 bases removed from V and 3 bases from J, the gap between germline ends came to 18 bases. For the CDR3, the DNA is TGTGCCAGCAGCGTCGGCCCGGAAACTACAAGCTACGAGCAGTACTTC. This sequence encodes CASSVGPETTSYEQYF.

The chain combines TRBV7-9 with TRBJ2-7, with a tentative D call TRBD1 (6 bases). The germline gives CDR1 SEHNR, CDR2 FQNEAQ (reference sequence). Trimming shortened V by 8 bases and J by 2 bases, and 13 bases separated the two germline ends. This CDR3 is 13 amino acids long. Here the CDR3 DNA reads TGTGCCAGCCGCAGGGGCGCAACCTACGAGCAGTACTTC. Protein product: CASRRGATYEQYF.

This chain uses TRBV7-9 with TRBJ2-7; 9 bases agree with TRBD2. The V and J ends lost 5 bases and 4 bases, in that order; junction bases with no gene match: 6. The CDR3 covers 14 residues. Germline V gene sequence: CDR1 SEHNR, CDR2 FQNEAQ (reference sequence). The CDR3 DNA sequence: TGTGCCAGCAGCCGCTGGACTAGCGAGTACGAGCAGTACTTC. Translating it yields CASSRWTSEYEQYF.

This clonotype was detected ten times or more. CDR3 bases: TGTGCCAGCAGTGACCTCACTAGCGGTGAGGTGGAAACAGATACGCAGTATTTT. As protein: CASSDLTSGEVETDTQYF. V and J are TRBV6-4 and TRBJ2-3; 8 bases are a match to TRBD2. CDR3 size: 18 residues. Germline CDR1 is MRHNA and CDR2 is SNTAGT. Unmatched junction bases numbered 13, after V lost 2 bases and J lost 3 bases.

This clonotype has a count of ten or more. J is TRBJ2-2 and V is TRBV6-6; TRBD2 matches at 8 bases. After removal of 7 bases from V and 4 bases from J, the junction contained 8 bases not matched to a gene. Germline V CDR1 and CDR2: MNHNY, SVGAGI (reference sequence). CDR3 length equals 15 residues. The chain's CDR3 is CASNLRGGGTGELFF. CDR3 sequence (DNA): TGTGCCAGCAATCTCCGGGGGGGTGGCACCGGGGAGCTGTTTTTT.

The chain uses TRBV4-1 and TRBJ1-5; no firm D call. The CDR3 length is 14 residues. V shed 4 bases and J shed 7 bases, with 14 bases lying between them. The germline V gene encodes CDR1 MGHRA and CDR2 YSYEKL. The CDR3 nucleotides read TGCGCCAGCAGCCCCTTGGCCCGTCTGCAGCCCCAGCATTTT. Its protein is CASSPLARLQPQHF.

This clonotype came up a few times. The chain recombines TRBV18 with TRBJ2-7; possibly TRBD1 for D (6 bases). V lost 1 base and J lost 5, with 6 bases in between. This CDR3 has 12 residues. CDR1 is KGHSH, CDR2 LQKENI, per germline. The chain's CDR3 is CASSPQGDEQYF. Written as DNA, the CDR3 is TGTGCCAGCTCACCACAGGGGGACGAGCAGTACTTC.

This clonotype was found a few times. V and J are TRBV28 and TRBJ1-2; D is unclear. The CDR3 has 12 residues. The germline V and J ends were trimmed by 3 bases and 4 bases, with 6 bases remaining between them. Germline values: CDR1 MDHEN, CDR2 SYDVKM. The CDR3 sequence is CASSLVPYGYTF. The CDR3 nucleotides read TGTGCCAGCAGTTTGGTCCCCTATGGCTACACCTTC.

The V and J genes are TRBV28 and TRBJ2-1; D could derive from TRBD1 or TRBD2 (5 bases each). The CDR3 runs 15 residues. V was trimmed by 6 bases and J by 6 bases, leaving 18 bases between them. CDR1 MDHEN and CDR2 SYDVKM come from the germline V gene. The CDR3 loop reads CASRYSGTSPNEQFF. DNA for the CDR3: TGTGCCAGCAGGTATTCCGGGACCTCCCCCAATGAGCAGTTCTTC.

This clonotype was observed a few times. The CDR3 coding sequence is TGTGCCAGCAGCCAAGGAGTCGCAGGGGAGGCCTACGAGCAGTACTTC. Translated: CASSQGVAGEAYEQYF. The chain joins TRBV4-2 to TRBJ2-7, with D perhaps being TRBD1 or TRBD2 (6 bases each). Trimming removed 1 base at V and 2 bases at J, with 15 bases between. The CDR3 runs 16 residues. The germline V gene encodes CDR1 LGHNA and CDR2 YNFKEQ.

The sample holds many counts of this clonotype. The chain joins TRBV12-3 or TRBV12-4 to TRBJ1-1; D is unclear. V lost 1 base and J 7 bases, leaving 7 bases between the germline ends. This CDR3 spans 12 amino acids. The CDR3 nucleotides are TGTGCCAGCAGTTTAGTGTCCAGTGAAGCTTTCTTT. Residues: CASSLVSSEAFF.

This clonotype was observed a handful of times. The chain links TRBV20-1 to TRBJ2-1; 11 bases match TRBD2. Trimming removed 8 bases from V and 6 bases from J; junction bases left unmatched: 9. Per the germline V gene, CDR1 is DFQATT and CDR2 is SNEGSKA (reference sequence). This CDR3 comprises 14 residues. CDR3 in DNA: TGCAGTCCCACTAGCGGGGGACCTCTCAATGAGCAGTTCTTC. Protein sequence: CSPTSGGPLNEQFF.

This clonotype was seen only a few times. The chain recombines TRBV12-3 or TRBV12-4 with TRBJ2-2; 7 bases map to TRBD1. With 4 bases clipped from V and 5 bases from J, the junction kept 1 base outside the gene matches. The CDR3 runs to 13 residues. CDR3 protein: CASSSQGTGELFF. CDR3 bases: TGTGCCAGCAGTTCACAGGGGACCGGGGAGCTGTTTTTT.